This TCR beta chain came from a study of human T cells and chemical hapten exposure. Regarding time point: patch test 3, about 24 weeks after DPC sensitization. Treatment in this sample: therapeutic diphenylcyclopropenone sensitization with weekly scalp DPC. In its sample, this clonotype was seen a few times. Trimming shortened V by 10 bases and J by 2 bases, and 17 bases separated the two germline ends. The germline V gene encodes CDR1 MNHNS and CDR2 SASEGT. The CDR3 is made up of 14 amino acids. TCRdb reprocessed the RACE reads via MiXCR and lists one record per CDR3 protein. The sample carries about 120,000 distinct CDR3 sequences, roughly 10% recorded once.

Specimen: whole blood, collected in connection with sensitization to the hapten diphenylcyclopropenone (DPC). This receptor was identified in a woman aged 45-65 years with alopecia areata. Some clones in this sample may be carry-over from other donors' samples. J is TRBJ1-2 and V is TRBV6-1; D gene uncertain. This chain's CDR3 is CATGRLNANYGYTF. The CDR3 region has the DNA TGTGCCACCGGACGGCTAAACGCCAACTATGGCTACACCTTC.